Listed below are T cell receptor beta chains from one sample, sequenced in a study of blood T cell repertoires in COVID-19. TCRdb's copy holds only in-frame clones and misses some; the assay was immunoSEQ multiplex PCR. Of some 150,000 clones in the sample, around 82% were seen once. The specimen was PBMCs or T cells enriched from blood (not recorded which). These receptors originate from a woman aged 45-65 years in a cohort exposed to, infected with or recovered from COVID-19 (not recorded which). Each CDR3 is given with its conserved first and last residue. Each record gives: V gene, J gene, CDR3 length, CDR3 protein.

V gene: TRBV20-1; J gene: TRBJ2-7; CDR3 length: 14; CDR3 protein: CSASGTSENYEQYF
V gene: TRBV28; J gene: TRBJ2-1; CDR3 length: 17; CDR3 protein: CASSSVLAGALYNEQFF
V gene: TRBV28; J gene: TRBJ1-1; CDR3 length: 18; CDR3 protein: CASSLPGQGARSVTEAFF
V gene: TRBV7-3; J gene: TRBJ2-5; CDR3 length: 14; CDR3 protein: CASSLARGGETQYF
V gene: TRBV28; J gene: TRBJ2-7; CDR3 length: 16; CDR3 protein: CASSFQLAGGPGEQYF
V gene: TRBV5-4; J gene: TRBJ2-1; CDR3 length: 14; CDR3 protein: CASSLSQTRDEQFF
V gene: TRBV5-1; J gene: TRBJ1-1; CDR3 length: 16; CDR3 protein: CASSSTTGSMATEAFF
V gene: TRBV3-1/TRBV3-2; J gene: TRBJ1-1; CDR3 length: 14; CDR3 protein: CASSPTPGETEAFF
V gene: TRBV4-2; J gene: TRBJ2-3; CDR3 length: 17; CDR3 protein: CASSQGPSGSFDRTQYF
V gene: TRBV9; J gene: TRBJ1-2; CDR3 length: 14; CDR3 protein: CASSVDSGAMGYTF
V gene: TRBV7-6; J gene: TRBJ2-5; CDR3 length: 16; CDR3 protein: CASSFSYLAGEETQYF
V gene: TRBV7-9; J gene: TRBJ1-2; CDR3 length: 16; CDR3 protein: CASSLLEGQLSYGYTF
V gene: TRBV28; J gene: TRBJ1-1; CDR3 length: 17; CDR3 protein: CASSLRGNRGLFTEAFF
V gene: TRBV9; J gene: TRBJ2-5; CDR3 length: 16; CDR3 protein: CASSVGLAGGGETQYF
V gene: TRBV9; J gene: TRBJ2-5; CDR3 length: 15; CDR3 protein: CASSPSRDRGETQYF
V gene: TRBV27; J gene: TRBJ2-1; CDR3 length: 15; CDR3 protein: CASSQPGLMYNEQFF
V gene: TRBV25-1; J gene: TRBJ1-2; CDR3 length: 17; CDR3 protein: CASRSSDSDEANYGYTF
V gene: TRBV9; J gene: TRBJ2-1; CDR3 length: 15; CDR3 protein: CASSVAGGHYNEQFF